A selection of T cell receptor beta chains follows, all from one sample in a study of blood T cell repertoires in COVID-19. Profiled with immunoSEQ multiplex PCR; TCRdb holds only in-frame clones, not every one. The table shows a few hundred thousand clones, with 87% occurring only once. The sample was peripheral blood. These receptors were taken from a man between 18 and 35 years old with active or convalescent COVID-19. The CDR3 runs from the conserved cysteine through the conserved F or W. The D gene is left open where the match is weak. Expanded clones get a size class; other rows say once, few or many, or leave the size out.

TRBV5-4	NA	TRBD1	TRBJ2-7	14	CASSLLGTDYEQYF	TGTGCCAGCAGCTTGTTGGGGACAGACTACGAGCAGTACTTC
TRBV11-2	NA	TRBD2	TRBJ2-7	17	CASSPKGGLAGYTEQYF	TGTGCCAGCAGTCCTAAGGGGGGACTAGCGGGATATACCGAGCAGTACTTC
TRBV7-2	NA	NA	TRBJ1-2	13	CASSLVLAYGYTF	TGTGCCAGCAGCTTAGTTTTGGCCTATGGCTACACCTTC
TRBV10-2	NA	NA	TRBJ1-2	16	CASIDGGSPANYGYTF	TGCGCCAGCATTGACGGAGGGAGCCCGGCTAACTATGGCTACACCTTC
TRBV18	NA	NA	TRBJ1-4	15	CASSPQTVTNEKLFF	TGTGCCAGCTCACCACAGACAGTAACTAATGAAAAACTGTTTTTT
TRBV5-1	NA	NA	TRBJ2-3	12	CASSGGPGTQYF	TGCGCCAGCAGCGGCGGTCCGGGTACGCAGTATTTT
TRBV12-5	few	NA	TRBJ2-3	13	CASGPNLAATQYF	TGTGCTAGTGGTCCCAACCTAGCAGCTACGCAGTATTTT
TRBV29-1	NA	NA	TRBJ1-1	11	CSGGEATEAFF	TGCAGCGGTGGGGAGGCCACTGAAGCTTTCTTT
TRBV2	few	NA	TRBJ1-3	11	CASDRGNTIYF	TGTGCCAGTGACAGGGGAAACACCATATATTTT
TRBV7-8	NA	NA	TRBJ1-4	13	CASSHGGGEKLFF	TGTGCCAGCAGCCACGGGGGTGGGGAAAAACTGTTTTTT
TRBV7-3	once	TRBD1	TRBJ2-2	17	CASSLGPGQETTGELFF	TGTGCCAGCAGCTTAGGCCCGGGACAGGAGACCACCGGGGAGCTGTTTTTT
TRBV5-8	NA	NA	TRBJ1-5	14	CASSPEPENQPQHF	TGTGCCAGCAGCCCGGAGCCGGAGAATCAGCCCCAGCATTTT
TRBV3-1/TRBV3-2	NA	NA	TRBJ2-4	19	CASSQVPAAAGLAKNIQYF	TGTGCCAGCAGCCAGGTTCCCGCGGCGGCGGGGTTAGCCAAAAACATTCAGTACTTC
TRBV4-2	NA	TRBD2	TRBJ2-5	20	CASSQASLPSGSDRGETQYF	TGTGCCAGCAGCCAAGCATCTCTTCCTAGCGGGAGTGATCGAGGAGAGACCCAGTACTTC
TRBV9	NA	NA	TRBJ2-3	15	CASSVAAGVTDTQYF	TGTGCCAGCAGCGTAGCAGCGGGCGTCACAGATACGCAGTATTTT
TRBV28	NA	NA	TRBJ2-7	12	CASSHIPYEQYF	TGTGCCAGCAGCCACATCCCCTACGAGCAGTACTTC
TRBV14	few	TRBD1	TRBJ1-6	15	CASSQTRQGNSPLHF	TGTGCCAGCAGCCAGACACGACAGGGTAATTCACCCCTCCACTTT
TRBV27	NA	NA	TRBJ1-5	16	CASSPQGQYSNQPQHF	TGTGCCAGCAGCCCACAAGGACAGTATAGCAATCAGCCCCAGCATTTT
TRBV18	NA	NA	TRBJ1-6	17	CASSPQQMSSYNSPLHF	TGTGCCAGCTCACCACAGCAAATGAGCTCCTATAATTCACCCCTCCACTTT
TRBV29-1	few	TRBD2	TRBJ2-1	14	CSVPLLAGGNEQFF	TGCAGCGTTCCACTCCTAGCGGGAGGGAATGAGCAGTTCTTC
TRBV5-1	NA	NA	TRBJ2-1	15	CASSLEGRPYNEQFF	TGCGCCAGCAGCTTGGAAGGCAGGCCCTACAATGAGCAGTTCTTC
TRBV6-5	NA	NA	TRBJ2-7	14	CASSTEGSSYEQYF	TGTGCCAGCAGTACTGAAGGGAGTTCCTACGAGCAGTACTTC
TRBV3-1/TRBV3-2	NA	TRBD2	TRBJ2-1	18	CASSQVYRAGGSYNEQFF	TGTGCCAGCAGCCAAGTTTATCGAGCGGGAGGTTCCTACAATGAGCAGTTCTTC
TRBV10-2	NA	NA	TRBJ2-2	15	CASSVRSNYAGELFF	TGCGCCAGCAGTGTAAGGAGCAATTATGCCGGGGAGCTGTTTTTT
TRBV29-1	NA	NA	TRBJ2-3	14	CSALGQFNTDTQYF	TGCAGCGCCTTAGGACAGTTCAACACAGATACGCAGTATTTT
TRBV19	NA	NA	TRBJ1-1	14	CASSRGGGNTEAFF	TGTGCCAGTAGTAGGGGGGGAGGGAATACTGAAGCTTTCTTT
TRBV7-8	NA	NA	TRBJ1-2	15	CASSLGNRSPDGYTF	TGTGCCAGCAGCTTAGGCAACAGATCTCCAGATGGCTACACCTTC
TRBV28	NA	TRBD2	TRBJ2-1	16	CASQTGPGLASNEQFF	TGTGCCAGCCAAACGGGACCGGGACTAGCGAGCAATGAGCAGTTCTTC
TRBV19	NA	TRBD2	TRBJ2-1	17	CASSICRGGYICDEQFF	TGTGCCAGTAGTATCTGTCGGGGGGGGTATATCTGCGATGAGCAGTTCTTC
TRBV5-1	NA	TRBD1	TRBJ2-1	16	CASSLTEQGANFAQFF	TGCGCCAGCAGCTTGACCGAACAGGGGGCTAATTTTGCGCAGTTCTTC
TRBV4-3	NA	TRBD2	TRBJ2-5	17	CASSQEASGGAGETQYF	TGCGCCAGCAGCCAAGAGGCTAGCGGGGGGGCCGGGGAGACCCAGTACTTC
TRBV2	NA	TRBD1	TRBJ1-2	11	CASSLDRVYTF	TGTGCCAGCAGCTTGGACAGGGTCTACACCTTC
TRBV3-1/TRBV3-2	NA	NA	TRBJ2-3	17	CASSQGGGTPDPDTQYF	TGTGCCAGCAGCCAAGGGGGTGGGACACCGGACCCAGATACGCAGTATTTT
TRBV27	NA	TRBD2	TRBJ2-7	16	CASSLSTSGSSYEQYF	TGTGCCAGCAGTTTAAGTACTAGCGGCAGCTCCTACGAGCAGTACTTC
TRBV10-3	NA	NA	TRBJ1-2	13	CAISAGVRFGYTF	TGTGCCATCAGTGCGGGGGTGCGGTTTGGCTACACCTTC
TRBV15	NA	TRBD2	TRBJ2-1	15	CATSRSLAVFNEQFF	TGTGCCACCAGCAGGAGCCTAGCGGTTTTCAATGAGCAGTTCTTC
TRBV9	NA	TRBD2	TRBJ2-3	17	CASSFSLAGGSTDTQYF	TGTGCCAGCAGCTTCTCTCTAGCGGGAGGAAGCACAGATACGCAGTATTTT